Following are 10 T cell receptor beta chains from one sample sequenced in a study of technical replicates of blood from a handful of donors. The protocol was immunoSEQ multiplex PCR, while the TCRdb copy is restricted to in-frame clones and leaves out a portion. The profile covers under 70,000 clones, with about nine tenths appearing a single time and 4.7% taken by the ten largest. The source material was PBMCs. The receptor source for this set is a human donor in good health. Some clones in this sample may be carry-over from other donors' samples.

This sequence joins TRBV6-1 and TRBJ1-1; D is unclear. The CDR3 is 13 residues long. V was clipped by 2 bases and J by 1 base, with 5 bases between them. Germline assignment: CDR1 MNHNS and CDR2 SASEGT. CDR3 sequence (DNA): TGTGCCAGCAGTGAACAGGAGAACACTGAAGCTTTCTTT. Translating gives CASSEQENTEAFF.

The genes are TRBV4-3 and TRBJ2-7; 9 bases are a match to TRBD1. The CDR3 is 14 amino acids. The germline V gene encodes CDR1 LGHNA and CDR2 YSLEER. The V and J ends lost 8 bases and 4 bases, in that order; junction bases with no gene match: 9. The CDR3, as DNA: TGCGCCAGCTCAGCGGGGACAGGGCATTACGAGCAGTACTTC. Translated: CASSAGTGHYEQYF.

This clone was detected only a few times. The rearrangement links TRBV10-1 to TRBJ1-5; D is uncertain. The CDR3 contains 13 residues. Germline V gene lookup returns CDR1 WNHNN and CDR2 SYGVQD (reference sequence). Trimming took 5 bases from V and 6 from J, leaving 11 bases between them. DNA for the CDR3: TGCGCCAGCAGTTACCGCGGGTTTCAGCCCCAGCATTTT. Its translation is CASSYRGFQPQHF.

CDR3 DNA sequence: TGTGCCAGTAGTATGATCCCGGGCAATGAGCAGTTCTTC. As protein: CASSMIPGNEQFF. The chain employs TRBV19 and TRBJ2-1; no clear D. This CDR3 is built from 13 residues. V was clipped by 3 bases and J by 6 bases, with 9 bases between them. Germline V gene lookup returns CDR1 LNHDA and CDR2 SQIVND (reference sequence). The whole variable domain, remainder taken from reference TRBV19 and TRBJ2-1, is DGGITQSPKYLFRKEGQNVTLSCEQNLNHDAMYWYRQDPGQGLRLIYYSQIVNDFQKGDIAEGYSVSREKKESFPLTVTSAQKNPTAFYLCASSMIPGNEQFFGPGTRLTVL.

J is TRBJ1-1 and V is TRBV29-1; unclear D gene. The CDR3 length is 13 residues. V was shortened by 1 base and J by 4 bases, with 10 bases between the two germline ends. The germline V gene encodes CDR1 SQVTM and CDR2 ANQGSEA. CDR3 amino acids: CSVEGRLGTEAFF. CDR3 sequence (DNA): TGCAGCGTTGAAGGCAGGCTGGGCACTGAAGCTTTCTTT.

The CDR3 protein is CASSLAGQGAVGELFF. CDR3 coding DNA: TGTGCCAGCAGCTTGGCGGGACAGGGGGCCGTCGGGGAGCTGTTTTTT. This chain links TRBV5-4 with TRBJ2-2; TRBD1 matches at 12 bases. CDR1 and CDR2 from the germline V gene are SGHNT and YYREEE (reference sequence). The CDR3 is 16 amino acids. The J segment lost 7 bases and the V segment lost 0 bases, leaving 4 bases of the junction unmatched.

V is TRBV7-9 and J is TRBJ2-7, with TRBD2 as a possible D gene (6 bases). The CDR3 is 14 amino acids. Germline loops: CDR1 SEHNR, CDR2 FQNEAQ (reference sequence). With 5 bases removed from V and 2 bases from J, the gap between germline ends came to 13 bases. For the CDR3, the DNA is TGTGCCAGCAGCCCAGGAGGGTGGCCCTACGAGCAGTACTTC. Residues: CASSPGGWPYEQYF.

The chain employs TRBV5-1 and TRBJ2-3, with 10 bases lining up with TRBD2. Unmatched junction bases numbered 9, after V lost 2 bases and J lost 6 bases. The CDR3 has 16 amino acids. Germline lookup yields CDR1 SGHRS and CDR2 YFSETQ. The CDR3 coding sequence is TGCGCCAGCAGCTTCGGGAGCGGGGGGGCCCGTGATACGCAGTATTTT. Residues: CASSFGSGGARDTQYF.

The CDR3 reads CSVGQGYGYTF. CDR3 in DNA: TGCAGCGTTGGACAGGGCTATGGCTACACCTTC. This chain joins TRBV29-1 and TRBJ1-2; 7 bases map to TRBD1. CDR3 length: 11 amino acids. Trimming cost V 4 bases and J 4 bases; bases outside gene matches: 0. Germline CDR1 and CDR2: SQVTM and ANQGSEA.

This clone is a singleton in its sample. The chain is built from TRBV7-2 and TRBJ1-2, with 8 nucleotides matching TRBD1. The junction had 13 bases not matched to a gene; V was cut back by 8 bases and J by 8 bases. This CDR3 has 14 residues. Germline values: CDR1 SGHTA, CDR2 FQGNSA. CDR3 sequence: CASRLSATGGGYTF. The CDR3 DNA sequence: TGTGCCAGCCGACTTAGCGCCACAGGGGGAGGCTACACCTTC. The full variable domain, completed using reference TRBV7-2 and TRBJ1-2, is GAGVSQSPSNKVTEKGKDVELRCDPISGHTALYWYRQSLGQGLEFLIYFQGNSAPDKSGLPSDRFSAERTGGSVSTLTIQRTQQEDSAVYLCASRLSATGGGYTFGSGTRLTVV.